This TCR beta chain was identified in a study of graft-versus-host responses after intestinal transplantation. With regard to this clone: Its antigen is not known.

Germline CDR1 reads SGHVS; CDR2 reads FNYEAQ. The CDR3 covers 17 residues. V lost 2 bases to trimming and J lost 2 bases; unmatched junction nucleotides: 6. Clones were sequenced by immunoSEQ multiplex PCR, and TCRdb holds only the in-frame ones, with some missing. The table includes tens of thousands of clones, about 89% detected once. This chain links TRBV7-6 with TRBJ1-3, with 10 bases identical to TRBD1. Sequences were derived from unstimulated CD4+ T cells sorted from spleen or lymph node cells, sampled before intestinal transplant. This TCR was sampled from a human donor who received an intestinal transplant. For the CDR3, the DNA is TGTGCCAGCAGCTTATGGGGGACAGGGGTGGCTGGAAACACCATATATTTT. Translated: CASSLWGTGVAGNTIYF.